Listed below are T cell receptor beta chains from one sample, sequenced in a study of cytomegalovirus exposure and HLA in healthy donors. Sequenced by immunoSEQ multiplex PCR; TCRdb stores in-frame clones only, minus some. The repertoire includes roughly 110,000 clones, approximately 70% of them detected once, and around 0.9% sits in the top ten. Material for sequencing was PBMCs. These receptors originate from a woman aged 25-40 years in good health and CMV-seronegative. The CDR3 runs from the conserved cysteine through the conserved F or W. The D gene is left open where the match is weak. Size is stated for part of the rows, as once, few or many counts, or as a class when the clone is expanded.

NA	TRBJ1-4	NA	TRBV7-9	CASSSGDTLWEKLFF	TGTGCCAGCAGCTCCGGGGACACCCTTTGGGAAAAACTGTTTTTT
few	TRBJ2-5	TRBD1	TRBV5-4	CASSLDPGQEETQYF	TGTGCCAGCAGCTTGGATCCGGGACAGGAAGAGACCCAGTACTTC
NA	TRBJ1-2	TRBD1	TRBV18	CASSPIRKTGGRSMRGYTF	TGTGCCAGCTCACCAATAAGGAAGACAGGGGGTCGTTCTATGAGGGGCTACACCTTC
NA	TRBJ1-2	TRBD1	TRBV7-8	CASSPGTGAGNGYTF	TGTGCCAGCAGCCCGGGGACAGGGGCTGGTAATGGCTACACCTTC
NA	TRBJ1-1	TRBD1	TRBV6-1	CASRVNTGAYKAFF	TGTGCCAGCAGGGTAAATACAGGGGCTTATAAAGCTTTCTTT
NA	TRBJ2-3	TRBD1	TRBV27	CATNPDRGTDTQYF	TGTGCCACCAACCCGGACAGGGGAACAGATACGCAGTATTTT
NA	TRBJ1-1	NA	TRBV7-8	CASSWGGATEAFF	TGTGCCAGCAGCTGGGGGGGGGCCACTGAAGCTTTCTTT
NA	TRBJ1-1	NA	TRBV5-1	CASSQDRMNTEAFF	TGCGCCAGCAGCCAGGACAGAATGAACACTGAAGCTTTCTTT
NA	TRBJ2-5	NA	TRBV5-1	CASAPTVVGTETQYF	TGCGCCAGTGCACCAACAGTAGTGGGTACGGAGACCCAGTACTTC
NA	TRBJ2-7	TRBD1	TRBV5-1	CASSLDSGTGTYEQYF	TGCGCCAGCAGCTTGGATTCCGGGACAGGGACCTACGAGCAGTACTTC
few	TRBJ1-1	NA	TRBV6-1	CASREKQNTEAFF	TGTGCCAGCAGGGAAAAACAGAACACTGAAGCTTTCTTT
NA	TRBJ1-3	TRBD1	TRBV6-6	CASSYSGQGTGNTIYF	TGTGCCAGCAGTTACTCCGGACAGGGGACTGGAAACACCATATATTTT
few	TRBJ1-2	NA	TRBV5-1	CASSDAWGPGGYTF	TGCGCCAGCAGCGACGCGTGGGGGCCCGGCGGCTACACCTTC
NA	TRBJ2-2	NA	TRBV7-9	CASSLRGWTGELFF	TGTGCCAGCAGCTTAAGAGGGTGGACCGGGGAGCTGTTTTTT
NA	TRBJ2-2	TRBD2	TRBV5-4	CASKKGGAVDLTGELFF	TGTGCCAGCAAAAAGGGAGGGGCCGTTGACCTCACCGGGGAGCTGTTTTTT
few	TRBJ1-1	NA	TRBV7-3	CASSLTSGAEAFF	TGTGCCAGCAGCTTAACGAGCGGCGCTGAAGCTTTCTTT
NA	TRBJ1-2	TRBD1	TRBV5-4	CASSPRDRGLFGYTF	TGTGCCAGCAGCCCACGGGACAGGGGGCTCTTCGGCTACACCTTC
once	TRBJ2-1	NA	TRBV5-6	CASSLWRGYYNEQFF	TGTGCCAGCAGCTTGTGGCGGGGATACTACAATGAGCAGTTCTTC
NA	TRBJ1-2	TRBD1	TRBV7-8	CASSLSTGETYGYTF	TGTGCCAGCAGCTTATCGACAGGGGAAACCTATGGCTACACCTTC
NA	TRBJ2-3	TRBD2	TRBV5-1	CASSPSGAASFTDTQYF	TGCGCCAGCAGCCCAAGCGGGGCGGCGAGTTTCACAGATACGCAGTATTTT
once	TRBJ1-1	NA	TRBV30	CAWSVLVNTEAFF	TGTGCCTGGAGTGTATTAGTGAACACTGAAGCTTTCTTT
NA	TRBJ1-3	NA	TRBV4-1	CASSQVPGDTIYF	TGCGCCAGCAGCCAAGTCCCAGGGGACACCATATATTTT
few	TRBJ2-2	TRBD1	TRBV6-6	CASSYWSQGAGGELFF	TGTGCCAGCAGTTACTGGTCACAGGGGGCAGGCGGGGAGCTGTTTTTT
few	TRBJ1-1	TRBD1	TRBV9	CASSVVGQGDTEAFF	TGTGCCAGCAGCGTAGTAGGACAGGGGGACACTGAAGCTTTCTTT
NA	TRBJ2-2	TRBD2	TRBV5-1	CASSLIAGGNTGELFF	TGCGCCAGCAGCTTGATAGCGGGAGGCAACACCGGGGAGCTGTTTTTT
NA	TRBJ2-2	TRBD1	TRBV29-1	CSARTGGTGELFF	TGCAGCGCCCGGACAGGGGGAACCGGGGAGCTGTTTTTT
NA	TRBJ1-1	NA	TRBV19	CASRPTRLNTEAFF	TGTGCCAGTAGGCCGACACGGCTGAACACTGAAGCTTTCTTT
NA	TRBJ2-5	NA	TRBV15	CATSRFAGQETQYF	TGTGCCACCAGCAGATTCGCGGGGCAAGAGACCCAGTACTTC
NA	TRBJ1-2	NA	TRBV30	CAWRETGLYGYTF	TGTGCCTGGAGAGAAACAGGGCTCTATGGCTACACCTTC
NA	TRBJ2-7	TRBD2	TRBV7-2	CASSSASGGAAEQYF	TGTGCCAGCAGCTCGGCTAGCGGGGGGGCCGCCGAGCAGTACTTC
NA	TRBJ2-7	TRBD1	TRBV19	CASTPGQGYGEQYF	TGTGCCAGTACCCCGGGACAGGGTTACGGCGAGCAGTACTTC
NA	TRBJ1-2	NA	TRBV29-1	CSVERSNYGYPF	TGCAGCGTTGAAAGGAGCAACTATGGCTACCCCTTC
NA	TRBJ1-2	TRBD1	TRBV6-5	CASSYAHGTDYGYTF	TGTGCCAGCAGTTACGCGCACGGGACAGACTATGGCTACACCTTC
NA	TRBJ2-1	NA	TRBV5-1	CASSLGGSSYNEQFF	TGCGCCAGCAGCTTAGGAGGTAGCTCCTACAATGAGCAGTTCTTC
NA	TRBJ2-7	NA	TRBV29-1	CSVDLGSYEQYF	TGCAGCGTTGACCTCGGCTCCTACGAGCAGTACTTC
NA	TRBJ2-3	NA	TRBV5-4	CASSLDRRGRGKQDTQYF	TGTGCCAGCAGCTTGGATCGGCGGGGGCGTGGGAAACAAGATACGCAGTATTTT
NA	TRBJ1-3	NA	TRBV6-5	CASSRSSGNTIYF	TGTGCCAGCAGCCGGAGCTCTGGAAACACCATATATTTT
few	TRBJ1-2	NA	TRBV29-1	CSFRRTNYGYTF	TGCAGCTTTCGCAGGACTAACTATGGCTACACCTTC
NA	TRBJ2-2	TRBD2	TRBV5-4	CASSWGGRNTGELFF	TGTGCCAGCAGCTGGGGAGGGAGGAACACCGGGGAGCTGTTTTTT
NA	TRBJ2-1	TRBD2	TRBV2	CASSKTSGGDNEQFF	TGTGCCAGCAGTAAAACTAGCGGGGGGGACAATGAGCAGTTCTTC
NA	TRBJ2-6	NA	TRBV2	CASRHTGTGANVLTF	TGTGCCAGCAGGCATACAGGTACTGGGGCCAACGTCCTGACTTTC
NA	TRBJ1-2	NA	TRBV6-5	CASSPGCGYTF	TGTGCCAGCAGTCCGGGTTGTGGCTACACCTTC
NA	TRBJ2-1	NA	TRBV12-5	CASGLGLNEQFF	TGTGCTAGTGGTCTCGGACTCAATGAGCAGTTCTTC
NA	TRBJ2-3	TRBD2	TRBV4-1	CASSQEPGLATDTQYF	TGCGCCAGCAGCCAAGAGCCGGGACTAGCGACAGATACGCAGTATTTT
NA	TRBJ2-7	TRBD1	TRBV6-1	CASSRDRGREQYF	TGTGCCAGCAGCCGGGACAGGGGGCGAGAGCAGTACTTC
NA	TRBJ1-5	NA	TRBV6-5	CASSSGWNQPQHF	TGTGCCAGCAGCTCCGGTTGGAATCAGCCCCAGCATTTT
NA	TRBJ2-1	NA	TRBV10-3	CAISEGGELNEQFF	TGTGCCATCAGTGAAGGGGGGGAACTCAATGAGCAGTTCTTC
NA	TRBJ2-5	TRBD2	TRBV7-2	CASSSGLAGETQYF	TGTGCCAGCAGCTCCGGACTAGCGGGAGAGACCCAGTACTTC
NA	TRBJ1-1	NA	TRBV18	CASSPPDRGAFF	TGTGCCAGCTCACCACCCGATAGAGGGGCTTTCTTT
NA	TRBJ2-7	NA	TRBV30	CAWSHGYEQYF	TGTGCCTGGAGTCACGGTTACGAGCAGTACTTC
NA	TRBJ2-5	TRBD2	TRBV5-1	CASSLGLAGETQYF	TGCGCCAGCAGCTTAGGACTAGCGGGGGAGACCCAGTACTTC
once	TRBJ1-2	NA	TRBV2	CASSDPRRERRYGYTF	TGTGCCAGCAGTGATCCTAGACGGGAAAGGCGGTATGGCTACACCTTC
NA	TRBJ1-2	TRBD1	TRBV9	CASSPINRGNYGYTF	TGTGCCAGCAGCCCTATTAACAGGGGTAACTATGGCTACACCTTC
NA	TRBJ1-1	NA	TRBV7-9	CASSLSFEWNTEAFF	TGTGCCAGCAGCTTAAGTTTCGAGTGGAACACTGAAGCTTTCTTT